One and the same sample provided the 27 T cell receptor beta chains below, sequenced in a study of cytomegalovirus exposure and HLA in healthy donors. Both 60 Vbeta primers and 13 Jbeta primers went into the PCR. The repertoire was sequenced with immunoSEQ multiplex PCR; TCRdb's copy has only in-frame clones and lacks some. The table includes under 130,000 clones, 78% detected once. Material for sequencing was PBMCs. The source is a man in his thirties or forties in good health and CMV-seronegative.

V and J are TRBV18 and TRBJ2-5, with D tentatively TRBD2 (5 bases). The CDR3 covers 14 residues. V lost 3 bases and J 2 bases, leaving 10 bases between the germline ends. Germline lookup yields CDR1 KGHSH and CDR2 LQKENI. For the CDR3, the DNA is TGTGCCAGCTCACCGTCAAGCGGACAAGAGACCCAGTACTTC. This encodes CASSPSSGQETQYF.

This clone is a singleton in its sample. This chain connects TRBV25-1 to TRBJ2-7, with 7 bases that match TRBD2. J was trimmed by 7 bases and V by 2 bases; bases with no gene match: 14. The germline V gene has CDR1 MGHDK and CDR2 SYGVNS. The CDR3 runs 16 residues. CDR3 coding DNA: TGTGCCAGCAGTGAAATCTTAGGCGGGGGTACGGGGGAGCAGTACTTC. It encodes CASSEILGGGTGEQYF.

V and J are TRBV2 and TRBJ1-6, with 9 bases identical to TRBD1. The CDR3 is 14 amino acids. Germline assignment: CDR1 SNHLY and CDR2 FYNNEI. The V gene end was trimmed by 7 bases and the J gene end by 8 bases; junction bases not matched to a gene: 6. CDR3 coding DNA: TGTGCCAGCAACACAGGGGGCCGTGATTCACCCCTCCACTTT. Translated, it gives CASNTGGRDSPLHF.

The V and J genes are TRBV4-1 and TRBJ2-1; 12 positions match TRBD2. After removal of 4 bases from V and 3 bases from J, the junction contained 1 base not matched to a gene. The germline gives CDR1 MGHRA, CDR2 YSYEKL. The CDR3 runs 15 residues. As DNA, the CDR3 is TGCGCCAGCAGCCCGGGACTAGCGGGCTACAATGAGCAGTTCTTC. Its translation: CASSPGLAGYNEQFF.

The rearrangement uses TRBV20-1 and TRBJ1-2; possibly TRBD1 for D (6 bases). Germline V gene lookup returns CDR1 DFQATT and CDR2 SNEGSKA (reference sequence). This CDR3 comprises 11 residues. In nucleotides, the CDR3 is TGCAGACCGGACAGCTACTATGGCTACACCTTC. This encodes CRPDSYYGYTF.

The chain uses TRBV5-4 and TRBJ1-2; 7 positions agree with TRBD1. The CDR3 sequence is 15 residues long. V was clipped by 4 bases and J by 2 bases; unmatched bases: 8. Germline-derived CDR1 and CDR2 are SGHNT and YYREEE (reference sequence). DNA for the CDR3: TGTGCCAGCAGCGCGGCCACAGGGGCAAACTATGGCTACACCTTC. Its translation is CASSAATGANYGYTF.

The J gene is TRBJ1-5, the V gene TRBV28; D possibly corresponds to TRBD1 (5 bases). This CDR3 contains 14 residues. The V end was cut by 8 bases, the J end by 5 bases, with 16 bases between. Germline V CDR1 and CDR2: MDHEN, SYDVKM. CDR3: CASGGMGEYQPQHF. The CDR3 DNA follows: TGTGCCAGCGGAGGGATGGGGGAGTATCAGCCCCAGCATTTT.

The chain has TRBV10-3 and TRBJ1-1; 7 bases agree with TRBD1. The germline V gene has CDR1 ENHRY and CDR2 SYGVKD. J lost 8 bases, V lost 3 bases, and 9 bases had no gene match. The CDR3 totals 14 residues. The CDR3 sequence is CAISEGQDPIEAFF. The CDR3 region has the DNA TGTGCCATCAGTGAAGGACAGGACCCTATAGAAGCTTTCTTT.

V is TRBV13 and J is TRBJ1-1; no clear D. V was cut by 8 bases and J by 5 bases, with 12 bases left in between. The CDR3 length is 12 residues. Germline loops: CDR1 PRHDT, CDR2 FYEKMQ (reference sequence). CDR3 coding DNA: TGTGCCAGCGTTTTGCCGAGGACTGAAGCTTTCTTT. It is translated as CASVLPRTEAFF.

This chain connects TRBV5-4 to TRBJ2-1; D might be TRBD1 (5 bases). Looked up from germline, CDR1 is SGHNT and CDR2 is YYREEE (reference sequence). The CDR3 extends over 14 amino acids. Trimming pared 3 bases from V and 8 bases from J, leaving 15 bases between. This CDR3 is CASSWGLGSYEQFF. DNA of the CDR3: TGTGCCAGCAGCTGGGGCCTCGGGTCATATGAGCAGTTCTTC.

The genes are TRBV7-2 and TRBJ1-2; D remains unclear. Germline CDR1 and CDR2: SGHTA and FQGNSA. The CDR3 has 13 residues. V was clipped by 5 bases and J by 7 bases, with 14 bases between them. Written as DNA, the CDR3 is TGTGCCAGCAGCCCGGAGGTTGAAAGTGGCTACACCTTC. Protein: CASSPEVESGYTF.

This clone has just one count. J is TRBJ2-2 and V is TRBV4-3; no reliable D call. V dropped 0 bases and J dropped 1 base, with 6 bases sitting between them. The CDR3 length is 15 residues. Germline V lookup: CDR1 LGHNA, CDR2 YSLEER. As DNA, the CDR3 is TGCGCCAGCAGCCAAGATTGGCAGAACACCGGGGAGCTGTTTTTT. It encodes CASSQDWQNTGELFF.

V is TRBV27 and J is TRBJ1-2; D perhaps matches TRBD1 (6 bases). V lost 3 bases and J lost 5, with 10 bases in between. The CDR3 has 13 residues. Germline V CDR1 and CDR2: MNHEY, SMNVEV (reference sequence). CDR3 sequence reads: CASSFQGRYGYTF. The CDR3 coding sequence is TGTGCCAGCAGTTTTCAGGGGCGGTATGGCTACACCTTC.

A single count supports this clone. This chain links TRBV9 with TRBJ2-3; D not resolved. Germline V gene lookup returns CDR1 SGDLS and CDR2 YYNGEE. V lost 4 bases to trimming and J lost 4 bases, with 22 bases between them. The CDR3 loop spans 17 amino acids. This CDR3 reads CASSPRAGSAPADTQYF. In DNA form, the CDR3 reads TGTGCCAGCAGCCCTAGAGCCGGTTCGGCCCCCGCAGATACGCAGTATTTT.

This clone was detected only a few times. This chain joins TRBV4-3 and TRBJ1-3, with a weak D call TRBD1 (5 bases). Trimming pared 3 bases from V and 1 base from J, leaving 16 bases between. Germline V CDR1 and CDR2: LGHNA, YSLEER. The CDR3 is made up of 17 amino acids. The DNA for the CDR3 is TGCGCCAGCAGCCAGAGCTCCGGAGGGGATTCTGGAAACACCATATATTTT. Protein: CASSQSSGGDSGNTIYF.

The V gene is TRBV9, the J gene TRBJ2-5; TRBD2 agrees at 8 bases. The CDR3 is 15 amino acids. CDR1 and CDR2 (germline): SGDLS, YYNGEE. The junction had 6 bases not matched to a gene; V was cut back by 0 bases and J by 5 bases. The CDR3 reads CASSVAGGGLETQYF. DNA for the CDR3: TGTGCCAGCAGCGTAGCTGGCGGGGGGCTCGAGACCCAGTACTTC. The whole variable domain, remainder taken from reference TRBV9 and TRBJ2-5, is DSGVTQTPKHLITATGQRVTLRCSPRSGDLSVYWYQQSLDQGLQFLIQYYNGEERAKGNILERFSAQQFPDLHSELNLSSLELGDSALYFCASSVAGGGLETQYFGPGTRLLVL.

The genes are TRBV19 and TRBJ1-5; 9 nucleotides align to TRBD1. There are 14 residues in the CDR3. The trim removed 4 bases at V and 4 bases at J, leaving 2 bases unmatched. From germline, CDR1 is LNHDA and CDR2 SQIVND (reference sequence). CDR3 sequence reads: CASSKDRGNQPQHF. The CDR3, as DNA: TGTGCCAGTAGTAAAGACAGGGGGAATCAGCCCCAGCATTTT.

The chain combines TRBV6-5 with TRBJ1-2; D is perhaps TRBD1 (6 bases). The CDR3 runs to 14 residues. The V and J ends lost 2 bases and 4 bases respectively, with 11 bases between them. CDR1 is MNHEY and CDR2 is SVGAGI in the germline V gene. CDR3 protein: CASSYDGQLYGYTF. In DNA, the CDR3 is TGTGCCAGCAGTTACGACGGACAGCTCTATGGCTACACCTTC.

The chain combines TRBV11-2 with TRBJ2-5, with D tentatively TRBD1 (6 bases). The CDR3 extends over 15 amino acids. Germline values: CDR1 SGHAT, CDR2 FQNNGV. Trimming removed 5 bases at V and 2 bases at J, with 15 bases between. In DNA form, the CDR3 reads TGTGCCAGCAGCGAAAGACAGGTGTGGCAAGAGACCCAGTACTTC. It translates to CASSERQVWQETQYF.

For the CDR3, the DNA is TGCAGCGCCCCGTCAGGGAACACTGAAGCTTTCTTT. It codes for CSAPSGNTEAFF. The V call is TRBV29-1, the J call TRBJ1-1; D not resolved. CDR3 length equals 12 residues. Trimming stripped 7 bases from V and 1 base from J, with 10 bases between. The germline CDR1 and CDR2 sequences are SQVTM and ANQGSEA.

The V call is TRBV28, the J call TRBJ2-3, with 11 bases that match TRBD2. CDR1 and CDR2 (germline): MDHEN, SYDVKM. The ends lost 6 bases at V and 0 bases at J; junction bases unmatched: 20. The CDR3 covers 21 residues. The CDR3 DNA follows: TGTGCCAGCAGCCAAACTCGGGCTAGCGGGAGGCTAATTTCGAGCACAGATACGCAGTATTTT. It specifies CASSQTRASGRLISSTDTQYF.

The rearrangement uses TRBV7-9 and TRBJ2-5; TRBD2 agrees at 12 bases. The germline V gene has CDR1 SEHNR and CDR2 FQNEAQ (reference sequence). J lost 2 bases, V lost 2 bases, and 0 bases had no gene match. This CDR3 comprises 15 residues. The CDR3 loop reads CASSLTSGGQETQYF. CDR3 in DNA: TGTGCCAGCAGCTTAACTAGCGGGGGGCAAGAGACCCAGTACTTC.

The V and J genes are TRBV6-6 and TRBJ1-6; unclear D gene. Germline values: CDR1 MNHNY, CDR2 SVGAGI (reference sequence). The V and J ends lost 8 bases and 16 bases respectively, with 12 bases between them. This CDR3 comprises 10 residues. The CDR3 region is CASRESSLHF. Written as DNA, the CDR3 is TGTGCCAGCCGGGAGTCCTCTCTCCACTTT.

The sample holds a few counts of this clone. This chain joins TRBV2 and TRBJ1-5; TRBD1 agrees at 9 bases. V trimming: 6 bases; J trimming: 1 base; junction bases outside the gene matches: 4. CDR1 is SNHLY and CDR2 is FYNNEI in the germline V gene. This CDR3 has 15 amino acids. DNA of the CDR3: TGTGCCAGCAGGGGGACAGGGTTGAGCAATCAGCCCCAGCATTTT. Residues: CASRGTGLSNQPQHF. The full variable domain, rest sourced from reference TRBV2 and TRBJ1-5, is EPEVTQTPSHQVTQMGQEVILRCVPISNHLYFYWYRQILGQKVEFLVSFYNNEISEKSEIFDDQFSVERPDGSNFTLKIRSTKLEDSAMYFCASRGTGLSNQPQHFGDGTRLSIL.

The J gene is TRBJ1-1, the V gene TRBV2; maybe TRBD1 (6 bases). The germline gives CDR1 SNHLY, CDR2 FYNNEI. V dropped 9 bases and J dropped 0 bases, with 11 bases sitting between them. The CDR3 sequence is 13 residues long. This CDR3 reads CASGQLMNTEAFF. For the CDR3, the DNA is TGTGCCAGTGGACAGCTTATGAACACTGAAGCTTTCTTT.

V is TRBV9 and J is TRBJ2-5, with TRBD2 matching over 8 bases. Per germline, CDR1 SGDLS and CDR2 YYNGEE. This CDR3 comprises 15 residues. V was clipped by 5 bases and J by 5 bases; unmatched bases: 11. CDR3 loop: CASRAGGGSMETQYF. CDR3 sequence (DNA): TGTGCCAGCAGAGCGGGCGGGGGGAGTATGGAGACCCAGTACTTC.

This clone was detected once. V gene TRBV5-4 combines with J gene TRBJ2-2; D remains unclear. The germline V and J ends were trimmed by 4 bases and 2 bases, with 9 bases remaining between them. From germline, CDR1 is SGHNT and CDR2 YYREEE (reference sequence). This CDR3 has 14 residues. CDR3 nucleotide sequence: TGTGCCAGCAGCCAAACAGTAAACACCGGGGAGCTGTTTTTT. Translation gives CASSQTVNTGELFF. Full variable domain (rest looked up from reference TRBV5-4 and TRBJ2-2): ETGVTQSPTHLIKTRGQQVTLRCSSQSGHNTVSWYQQALGQGPQFIFQYYREEENGRGNFPPRFSGLQFPNYSSELNVNALELDDSALYLCASSQTVNTGELFFGEGSRLTVL.